A single sample is the source of the 27 T cell receptor beta chains below, sequenced in a study of blood T cell repertoires in COVID-19. Data came from immunoSEQ multiplex PCR; TCRdb stores just in-frame clones and leaves some out. In the table there are some 110,000 clones, 82% of which are singletons. Sequenced input: peripheral blood. Source of these receptors: a man aged 55 to 70 with acute or convalescent COVID-19.

The rearrangement links TRBV24-1 to TRBJ2-3, with D hard to call. Per germline, CDR1 KGHDR and CDR2 SFDVKD. CDR3 length equals 15 residues. The V gene lost 3 bases and the J gene lost 1 base, with 10 bases spanning the gap. Here the CDR3 reads CATSDESARTDTQYF. CDR3 DNA: TGTGCCACCAGTGATGAGAGTGCACGCACAGATACGCAGTATTTT.

V and J are TRBV3-1 (or the pseudogene TRBV3-2) and TRBJ2-7, with 10 positions matching TRBD1. CDR3 length equals 15 residues. J gave up 6 bases and V 1 base, and 6 bases lay outside the gene matches. From germline, CDR1 is LGHDT and CDR2 YNNKEL (reference sequence). The CDR3 bases are TGTGCCAGCAGCCAAGCCCGACAGGGGGCCGGCGAGCAGTACTTC. This gives the protein CASSQARQGAGEQYF.

In its sample, this clone is large. J is TRBJ1-2 and V is TRBV27; D not certain. Looked up from germline, CDR1 is MNHEY and CDR2 is SMNVEV (reference sequence). Trimming shortened V by 2 bases and J by 7 bases, and 14 bases separated the two germline ends. This CDR3 has 14 amino acids. As DNA, the CDR3 is TGTGCCAGCAGTTTAGGGCCGGGAGTAGCTGGCTACACCTTC. It is translated as CASSLGPGVAGYTF.

The rearrangement uses TRBV5-1 and TRBJ1-2; no clear D. Germline values: CDR1 SGHRS, CDR2 YFSETQ. Trimming stripped 2 bases from V and 1 base from J, with 12 bases between. The CDR3 extends over 15 amino acids. The CDR3 loop is CASSLGLGGNYGYTF. The CDR3 coding sequence is TGCGCCAGCAGCTTAGGTTTAGGCGGTAACTATGGCTACACCTTC. The complete variable domain, with remaining parts taken from reference TRBV5-1 and TRBJ1-2, reads KAGVTQTPRYLIKTRGQQVTLSCSPISGHRSVSWYQQTPGQGLQFLFEYFSETQRNKGNFPGRFSGRQFSNSRSEMNVSTLELGDSALYLCASSLGLGGNYGYTFGSGTRLTVV.

This clone was detected only once. The V gene is TRBV2, the J gene TRBJ1-3; D is unresolved. The V gene lost 9 bases and the J gene lost 1 base, with 7 bases spanning the gap. The CDR3 totals 12 residues. CDR1 and CDR2 (germline): SNHLY, FYNNEI. The CDR3 reads CASSVSGNTIYF. Here the CDR3 DNA reads TGTGCCAGTTCCGTATCTGGAAACACCATATATTTT.

V gene TRBV7-9 combines with J gene TRBJ1-5; 7 bases line up with TRBD1. Trimming at V came to 6 bases and at J to 7 bases, leaving 9 bases not matched to a gene. The CDR3 sequence is 14 residues long. Germline values: CDR1 SEHNR, CDR2 FQNEAQ (reference sequence). This CDR3 reads CASSPTGTRQPQHF. The CDR3 bases are TGTGCCAGCAGTCCGACAGGGACGAGGCAGCCCCAGCATTTT.

The chain links TRBV9 to TRBJ2-5, with D hard to call. Germline-derived CDR1 and CDR2 are SGDLS and YYNGEE. Trimming pared 4 bases from V and 2 bases from J, leaving 12 bases between. The CDR3 extends over 14 amino acids. The chain's CDR3 is CASSPQVPQETQYF. Here the CDR3 DNA reads TGTGCCAGCAGCCCTCAGGTTCCGCAAGAGACCCAGTACTTC.

The chain has TRBV25-1 and TRBJ1-6; D is possibly TRBD1 (6 bases). The CDR3 is 14 amino acids. CDR1 is MGHDK and CDR2 is SYGVNS in the germline V gene. Trimming removed 4 bases at V and 4 bases at J, with 8 bases between. CDR3 DNA: TGTGCCAGCAGTGGGACAGCTTATAATTCACCCCTCCACTTT. Protein: CASSGTAYNSPLHF.

This clone was picked up a small number of times. The junction and the germline gene differ at one end; a read error may be behind it. The CDR3 sequence is CASSLGGGNPEAFF. The CDR3 DNA sequence: TGCGCCAGCAGCTTGGGGGGCGGGAACCCTGAAGCTTTCTTT. This sequence joins TRBV5-1 and TRBJ1-1; tentatively, D is TRBD1 (5 bases). In germline, CDR1 is SGHRS, CDR2 YFSETQ. This CDR3 contains 14 residues.

The chain has TRBV27 and TRBJ2-3; D unresolved. Germline CDR1 and CDR2: MNHEY and SMNVEV (reference sequence). The V end was cut by 4 bases, the J end by 11 bases, with 13 bases between. The CDR3 totals 12 residues. CDR3 residues: CASSSRLFQQYF. DNA for the CDR3: TGTGCCAGCAGTTCCCGACTCTTTCAGCAGTATTTT.

The chain uses TRBV28 and TRBJ1-2; a possible D gene is TRBD1 (6 bases). This CDR3 contains 14 residues. Germline-derived CDR1 and CDR2 are MDHEN and SYDVKM. V was shortened by 6 bases and J by 3 bases, with 14 bases between the two germline ends. The CDR3 nucleotides read TGTGCCAGCAGGGAACAGGGTCGGGACTATGGCTACACCTTC. Translating it yields CASREQGRDYGYTF.

The V call is TRBV6-1, the J call TRBJ2-5, with a possible D match to TRBD2 (5 bases). Germline V gene lookup returns CDR1 MNHNS and CDR2 SASEGT. The V end was cut by 1 base, the J end by 3 bases, with 9 bases between. CDR3 size: 14 residues. The CDR3 is CASSEETIEETQYF. Written as DNA, the CDR3 is TGTGCCAGCAGTGAAGAGACTATTGAAGAGACCCAGTACTTC.

The V call is TRBV20-1, the J call TRBJ2-5, with D possibly matching TRBD2 (5 bases). CDR1 DFQATT and CDR2 SNEGSKA come from the germline V gene (reference sequence). Trimming removed 3 bases from V and 4 bases from J, with 12 bases in between. The CDR3 has 13 amino acids. DNA for the CDR3: TGCAGTGCTAGTCCCCCGACTACAGAGACCCAGTACTTC. Residues: CSASPPTTETQYF.

The rearrangement uses TRBV6-5 and TRBJ2-3; D ambiguous. Trimming removed 5 bases at V and 8 bases at J, with 11 bases between. The CDR3 is 12 residues long. Germline V gene data show CDR1 as MNHEY and CDR2 as SVGAGI. The DNA for the CDR3 is TGTGCCAGCAGTACCCTCGGCGGTACGCAGTATTTT. Its translation: CASSTLGGTQYF.

The chain employs TRBV5-1 and TRBJ1-2; TRBD1 matches at 8 bases. The CDR3 contains 14 residues. The junction had 9 bases not matched to a gene; V was cut back by 3 bases and J by 8 bases. Germline V CDR1 and CDR2: SGHRS, YFSETQ. The CDR3 DNA follows: TGCGCCAGCAGCTCCGGAGGACAGGGCTGGGGCTACACCTTC. Translating it yields CASSSGGQGWGYTF.

J is TRBJ2-2 and V is TRBV9; D may be TRBD1 (6 bases). This CDR3 spans 17 amino acids. CDR1 and CDR2 (germline): SGDLS, YYNGEE. The V end lost 0 bases, the J end lost 4 bases, and 16 bases lay between the germline ends. For the CDR3, the DNA is TGTGCCAGCAGCGTAGAGTGGGGGCTCGCCGGCACCGGGGAGCTGTTTTTT. This sequence encodes CASSVEWGLAGTGELFF.

The rearrangement links TRBV4-2 to TRBJ2-6; no clear D gene. The CDR3 covers 18 residues. Between the trimmed V and J ends, which lost 0 bases and 0 bases, there was a span of 12 bases. Germline CDR1 reads LGHNA; CDR2 reads YNFKEQ. The CDR3 sequence: CASSQEASRSSGANVLTF. CDR3 in DNA: TGTGCCAGCAGCCAAGAGGCCAGCCGGAGCTCTGGGGCCAACGTCCTGACTTTC.

This clone was seen a few times. The V gene is TRBV27, the J gene TRBJ2-3; D not certain. This CDR3 has 13 amino acids. Trimming removed 5 bases at V and 4 bases at J, with 10 bases between. Germline lookup yields CDR1 MNHEY and CDR2 SMNVEV (reference sequence). The CDR3 DNA is TGTGCCAGCAGTACCTTAGCCCCAGATACGCAGTATTTT. Amino acid sequence: CASSTLAPDTQYF.

This clone came up once. This sequence joins TRBV10-3 and TRBJ2-1; TRBD2 matches 7 bases. CDR1 is ENHRY, CDR2 SYGVKD, per germline. V shed 3 bases, J shed 3 bases, and the junction held 8 bases outside the gene matches. This CDR3 spans 16 amino acids. The CDR3 protein is CAISDRAGRDYNEQFF. DNA for the CDR3: TGTGCCATCAGTGACCGAGCGGGGAGGGACTACAATGAGCAGTTCTTC.

The rearrangement uses TRBV11-1 and TRBJ2-3, with D tentatively TRBD1 (6 bases). This CDR3 has 16 residues. Germline V CDR1 and CDR2: SGHAT, FQDESV (reference sequence). Between the trimmed V and J ends, which lost 4 bases and 3 bases, there was a span of 17 bases. As DNA, the CDR3 is TGTGCCAGCAGCTCCCTAGGACAGAGGGGGACAGATACGCAGTATTTT. Protein: CASSSLGQRGTDTQYF.

This clone was counted only a few times. The chain couples TRBV6-2 or TRBV6-3 to TRBJ2-7; 7 bases match TRBD2. Germline V gene sequence: CDR1 MNHEY, CDR2 SVGEGT. The CDR3 is 12 residues long. V lost 5 bases, J lost 5 bases, and 3 bases stayed unmatched. CDR3 sequence (DNA): TGTGCCAGCAGTGGCCGGGGGGACGAGCAGTACTTC. Its translation: CASSGRGDEQYF.

This clone has just a few counts. The gene calls are TRBV5-1 and TRBJ2-1; a possible D gene is TRBD1 (5 bases). Trimming stripped 1 base from V and 7 bases from J, with 12 bases between. Germline V gene data show CDR1 as SGHRS and CDR2 as YFSETQ. The CDR3 spans 14 residues. This chain's CDR3 is CASSLNAQENEQFF. The DNA for the CDR3 is TGCGCCAGCAGCTTGAACGCACAGGAGAATGAGCAGTTCTTC.

The rearrangement joins TRBV5-1 to TRBJ2-5; tentatively, D is TRBD1 (5 bases). Germline V gene data show CDR1 as SGHRS and CDR2 as YFSETQ. This CDR3 spans 14 amino acids. Trimming took off 4 bases at V and 0 bases at J, with 10 bases between the two ends. The CDR3 loop is CASSPGQNQETQYF. As DNA, the CDR3 is TGCGCCAGCAGCCCCGGACAAAACCAAGAGACCCAGTACTTC.

In its sample, this clone was seen a few times. The chain combines TRBV18 with TRBJ2-7; D may be TRBD1 (6 bases). Trimming stripped 6 bases from V and 2 bases from J, with 11 bases between. In germline, CDR1 is KGHSH, CDR2 LQKENI. The CDR3 has 13 amino acids. CDR3 DNA: TGTGCCAGCTCCCTCGGACAGACCTACGAGCAGTACTTC. Translated, it gives CASSLGQTYEQYF.

V and J are TRBV5-1 and TRBJ2-7; D gene uncertain. Per germline, CDR1 SGHRS and CDR2 YFSETQ. Trimming stripped 1 base from V and 5 bases from J, with 19 bases between. The CDR3 spans 16 residues. Here the CDR3 reads CASSLPLVTPRDEQYF. DNA of the CDR3: TGCGCCAGCAGCTTGCCCCTGGTAACACCCCGGGACGAGCAGTACTTC. Looking up the rest from reference TRBV5-1 and TRBJ2-7 gives the full variable domain: KAGVTQTPRYLIKTRGQQVTLSCSPISGHRSVSWYQQTPGQGLQFLFEYFSETQRNKGNFPGRFSGRQFSNSRSEMNVSTLELGDSALYLCASSLPLVTPRDEQYFGPGTRLTVT.

The chain carries TRBV3-1 (or the pseudogene TRBV3-2) and TRBJ2-1; D is possibly TRBD2 (7 bases). Germline V gene data show CDR1 as LGHDT and CDR2 as YNNKEL (reference sequence). The CDR3 is 15 amino acids. Trimming took off 4 bases at V and 8 bases at J, with 18 bases between the two ends. CDR3 protein: CASSLSGGLGYEQFF. The DNA of the CDR3 is TGTGCCAGCAGCCTATCGGGGGGCCTAGGGTATGAGCAGTTCTTC.

J is TRBJ2-7 and V is TRBV5-1; the match to TRBD2 covers 8 bases. Germline V gene lookup returns CDR1 SGHRS and CDR2 YFSETQ. This CDR3 region has 15 residues. V was pared by 0 bases and J by 4 bases, with 6 bases of the junction left unmatched. The CDR3 spells CASSLGPGGQYEQYF. CDR3 DNA sequence: TGCGCCAGCAGCTTGGGACCGGGGGGGCAGTACGAGCAGTACTTC. The full variable domain, in which reference TRBV5-1 and TRBJ2-7 provide the parts outside the CDR3, is KAGVTQTPRYLIKTRGQQVTLSCSPISGHRSVSWYQQTPGQGLQFLFEYFSETQRNKGNFPGRFSGRQFSNSRSEMNVSTLELGDSALYLCASSLGPGGQYEQYFGPGTRLTVT.